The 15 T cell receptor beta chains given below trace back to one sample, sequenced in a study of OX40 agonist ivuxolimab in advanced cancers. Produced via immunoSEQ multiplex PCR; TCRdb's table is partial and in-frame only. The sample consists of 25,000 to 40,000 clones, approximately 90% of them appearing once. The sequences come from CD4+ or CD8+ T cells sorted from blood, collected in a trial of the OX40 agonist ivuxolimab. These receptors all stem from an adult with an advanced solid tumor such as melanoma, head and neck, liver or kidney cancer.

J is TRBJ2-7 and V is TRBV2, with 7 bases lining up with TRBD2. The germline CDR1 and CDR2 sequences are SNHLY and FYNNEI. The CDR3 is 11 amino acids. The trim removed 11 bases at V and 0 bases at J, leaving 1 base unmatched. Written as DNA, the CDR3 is TGTGCCGGCGGGAGCTCCTACGAGCAGTACGTC. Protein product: CAGGSSYEQYV.

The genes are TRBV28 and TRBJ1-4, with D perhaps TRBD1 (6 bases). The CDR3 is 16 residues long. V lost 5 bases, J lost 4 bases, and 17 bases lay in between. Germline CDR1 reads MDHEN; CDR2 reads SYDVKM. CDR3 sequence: CASSDAWGQGNEKLFF. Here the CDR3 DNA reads TGTGCCAGCAGTGACGCCTGGGGGCAGGGTAATGAAAAACTGTTTTTT.

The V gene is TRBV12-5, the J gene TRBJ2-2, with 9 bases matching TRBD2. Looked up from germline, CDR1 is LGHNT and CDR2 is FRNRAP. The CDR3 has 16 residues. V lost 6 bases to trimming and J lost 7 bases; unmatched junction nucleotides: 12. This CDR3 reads CASGQTLAGAVGELFF. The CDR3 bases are TGTGCTAGTGGCCAGACTTTAGCGGGAGCGGTCGGGGAGCTGTTTTTT.

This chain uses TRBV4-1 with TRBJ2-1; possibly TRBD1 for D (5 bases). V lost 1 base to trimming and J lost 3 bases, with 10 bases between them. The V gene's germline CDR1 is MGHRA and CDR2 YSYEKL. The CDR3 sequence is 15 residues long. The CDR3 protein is CASSQVAGNYNEQFF. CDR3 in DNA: TGCGCCAGCAGCCAAGTGGCAGGGAACTACAATGAGCAGTTCTTC.

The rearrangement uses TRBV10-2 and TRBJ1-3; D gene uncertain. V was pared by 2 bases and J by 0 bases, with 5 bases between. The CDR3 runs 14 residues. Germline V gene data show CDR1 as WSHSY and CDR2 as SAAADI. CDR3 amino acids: CASSEVSSGNTIYF. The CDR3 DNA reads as TGCGCCAGCAGTGAGGTTAGCTCTGGAAACACCATATATTTT.

CDR3 nucleotide sequence: TGTGCCACATCTAGCGGTTTAACCTACAATGAGCAGTTCTTC. Translated: CATSSGLTYNEQFF. This sequence joins TRBV10-3 and TRBJ2-1; 7 bases line up with TRBD2. V lost 10 bases and J lost 2; bases outside the gene matches: 8. Germline CDR1 and CDR2: ENHRY and SYGVKD. The CDR3 is 14 residues long.

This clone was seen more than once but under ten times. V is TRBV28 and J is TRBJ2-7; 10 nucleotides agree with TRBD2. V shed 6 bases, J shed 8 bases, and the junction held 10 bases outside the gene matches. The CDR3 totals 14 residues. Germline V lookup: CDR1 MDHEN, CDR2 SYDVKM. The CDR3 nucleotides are TGTGCCAGCAGCCTTCCCACTAGCGGGGCACAGCAGTACGTC. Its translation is CASSLPTSGAQQYV.

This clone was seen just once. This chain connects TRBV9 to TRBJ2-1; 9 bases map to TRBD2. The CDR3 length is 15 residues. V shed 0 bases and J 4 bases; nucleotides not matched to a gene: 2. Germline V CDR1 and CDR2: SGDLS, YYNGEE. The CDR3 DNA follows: TGTGCCAGCAGCGTAGGCGGGAGGGAATACAATGAGCAGTTCTTC. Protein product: CASSVGGREYNEQFF.

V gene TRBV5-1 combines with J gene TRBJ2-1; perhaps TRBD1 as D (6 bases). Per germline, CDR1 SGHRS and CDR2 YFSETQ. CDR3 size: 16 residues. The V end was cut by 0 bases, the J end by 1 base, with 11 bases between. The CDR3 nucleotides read TGCGCCAGCAGCTTGGTGGGTCAGGGGTCCTACAATGAGCAGTTCTTC. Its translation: CASSLVGQGSYNEQFF. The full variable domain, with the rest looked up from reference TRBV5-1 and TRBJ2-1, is KAGVTQTPRYLIKTRGQQVTLSCSPISGHRSVSWYQQTPGQGLQFLFEYFSETQRNKGNFPGRFSGRQFSNSRSEMNVSTLELGDSALYLCASSLVGQGSYNEQFFGPGTRLTVL.

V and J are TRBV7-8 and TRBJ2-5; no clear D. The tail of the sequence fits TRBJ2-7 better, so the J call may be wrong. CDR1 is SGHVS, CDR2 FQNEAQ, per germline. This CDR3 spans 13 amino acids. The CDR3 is CASSPRPGGEQYF. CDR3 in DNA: TGTGCCAGCAGCCCCCGTCCCGGCGGCGAGCAGTACTTC.

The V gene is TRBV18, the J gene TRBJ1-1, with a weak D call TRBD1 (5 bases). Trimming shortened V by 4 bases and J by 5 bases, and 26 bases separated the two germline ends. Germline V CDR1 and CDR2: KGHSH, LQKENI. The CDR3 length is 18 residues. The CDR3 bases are TGTGCCAGCTCACACGTGGCCTTTCGGGACGGACCGGGTACTGAAGCTTTCTTT. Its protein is CASSHVAFRDGPGTEAFF.

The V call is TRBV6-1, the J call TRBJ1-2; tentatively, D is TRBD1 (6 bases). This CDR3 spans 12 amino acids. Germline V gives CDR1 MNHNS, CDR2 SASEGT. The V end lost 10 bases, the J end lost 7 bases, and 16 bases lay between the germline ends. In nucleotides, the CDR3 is TGTGCCACCCCGCAGGGGATATTTGGCTACACCTTC. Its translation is CATPQGIFGYTF.

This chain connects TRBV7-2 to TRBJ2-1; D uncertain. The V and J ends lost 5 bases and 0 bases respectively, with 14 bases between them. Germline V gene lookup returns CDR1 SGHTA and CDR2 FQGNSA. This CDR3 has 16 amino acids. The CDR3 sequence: CASSPDSISSYNEQFF. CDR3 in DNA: TGTGCCAGCAGCCCCGACTCAATTAGCTCCTACAATGAGCAGTTCTTC.

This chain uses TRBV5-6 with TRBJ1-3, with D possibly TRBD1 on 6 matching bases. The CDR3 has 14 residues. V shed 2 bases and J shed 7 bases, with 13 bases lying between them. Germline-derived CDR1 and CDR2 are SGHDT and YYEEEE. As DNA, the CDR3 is TGTGCCAGCAGCTTCGGCGGGGGCATGAACACCATATATTTT. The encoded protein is CASSFGGGMNTIYF.

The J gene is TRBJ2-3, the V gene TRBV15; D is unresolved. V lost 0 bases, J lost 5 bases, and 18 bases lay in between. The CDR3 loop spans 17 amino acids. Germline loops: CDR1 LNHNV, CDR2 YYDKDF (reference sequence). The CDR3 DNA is TGTGCCACCAGCAGAGATGCAGAAGGAGCCGAAGTAGATACGCAGTATTTT. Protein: CATSRDAEGAEVDTQYF.